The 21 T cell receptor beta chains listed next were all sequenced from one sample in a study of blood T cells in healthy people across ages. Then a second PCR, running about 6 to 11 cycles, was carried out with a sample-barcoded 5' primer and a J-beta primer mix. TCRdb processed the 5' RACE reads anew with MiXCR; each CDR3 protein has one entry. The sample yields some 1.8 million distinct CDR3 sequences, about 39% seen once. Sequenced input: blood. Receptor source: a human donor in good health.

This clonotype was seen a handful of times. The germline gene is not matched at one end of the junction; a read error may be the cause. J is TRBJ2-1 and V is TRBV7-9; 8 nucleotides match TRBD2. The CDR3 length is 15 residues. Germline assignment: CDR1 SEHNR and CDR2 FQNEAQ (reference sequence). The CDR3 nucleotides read TGTGCCAGCAGCTTCGTCGGGGGGGCCTATAATGAGCAGTTCTTC. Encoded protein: CASSFVGGAYNEQFF.

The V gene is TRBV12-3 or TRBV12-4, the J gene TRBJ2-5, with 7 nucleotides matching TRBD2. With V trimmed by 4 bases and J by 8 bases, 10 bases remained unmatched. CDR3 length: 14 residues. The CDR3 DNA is TGTGCCAGCAGTTCAACGGGGAGGGGAGATACCCAGTACTTC. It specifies CASSSTGRGDTQYF.

The CDR3 is CASSGAGLAGTPFYEQYF. The DNA for the CDR3 is TGCGCCAGCAGCGGGGCGGGTTTAGCAGGGACGCCTTTCTACGAGCAGTACTTC. The chain carries TRBV5-1 and TRBJ2-7, with D perhaps being TRBD1 or TRBD2 (5 bases each). The CDR3 length is 18 residues. The V end was cut by 4 bases, the J end by 3 bases, with 26 bases between. Germline CDR1 is SGHRS and CDR2 is YFSETQ.

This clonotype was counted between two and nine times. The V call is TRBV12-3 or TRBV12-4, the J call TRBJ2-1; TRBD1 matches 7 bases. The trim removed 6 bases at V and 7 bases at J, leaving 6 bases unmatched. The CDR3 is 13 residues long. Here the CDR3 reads CASRTGWRNEQFF. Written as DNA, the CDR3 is TGTGCCAGCAGGACAGGGTGGAGGAATGAGCAGTTCTTC.

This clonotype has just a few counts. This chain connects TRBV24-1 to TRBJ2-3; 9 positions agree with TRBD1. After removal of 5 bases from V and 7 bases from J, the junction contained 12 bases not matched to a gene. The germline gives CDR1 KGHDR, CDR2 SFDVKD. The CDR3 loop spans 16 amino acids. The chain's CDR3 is CATSGPSTGGRNTQYF. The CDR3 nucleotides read TGTGCCACCAGTGGTCCCTCGACAGGGGGACGGAATACGCAGTATTTT.

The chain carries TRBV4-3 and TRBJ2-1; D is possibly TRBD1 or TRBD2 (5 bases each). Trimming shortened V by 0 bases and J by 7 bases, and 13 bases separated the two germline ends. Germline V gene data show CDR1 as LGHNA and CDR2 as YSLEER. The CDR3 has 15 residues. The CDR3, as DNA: TGCGCCAGCAGCCAAGAGCCCGGGGCCCTAAATGAGCAGTTCTTC. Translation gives CASSQEPGALNEQFF.

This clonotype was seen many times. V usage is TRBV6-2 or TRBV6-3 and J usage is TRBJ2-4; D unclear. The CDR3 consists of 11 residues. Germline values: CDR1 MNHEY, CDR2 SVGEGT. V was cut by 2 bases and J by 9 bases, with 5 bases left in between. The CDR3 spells CASSYGSIQYF. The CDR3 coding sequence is TGTGCCAGCAGTTACGGGTCCATTCAGTACTTC.

This CDR3 is CASSPILWGGVTDEQFF. The CDR3 DNA is TGCGCCAGCAGCCCTATCCTCTGGGGTGGGGTTACTGATGAGCAGTTCTTC. The chain is built from TRBV4-3 and TRBJ2-1; D gene uncertain. Germline V CDR1 and CDR2: LGHNA, YSLEER. Trimming shortened V by 4 bases and J by 8 bases, and 24 bases separated the two germline ends. The length of the CDR3 is 17 residues.

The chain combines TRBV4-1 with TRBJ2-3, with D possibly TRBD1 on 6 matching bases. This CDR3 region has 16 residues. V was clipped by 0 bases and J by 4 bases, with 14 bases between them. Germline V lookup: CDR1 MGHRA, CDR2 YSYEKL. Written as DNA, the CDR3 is TGCGCCAGCAGCCAAGACGAGACAGGAGTCGCAGATACGCAGTATTTT. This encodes CASSQDETGVADTQYF.

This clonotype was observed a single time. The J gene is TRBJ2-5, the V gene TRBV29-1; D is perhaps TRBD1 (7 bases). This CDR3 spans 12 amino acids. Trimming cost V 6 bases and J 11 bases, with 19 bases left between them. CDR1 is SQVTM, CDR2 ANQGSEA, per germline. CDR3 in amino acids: CSVRQGSGEQYF. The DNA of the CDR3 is TGCAGCGTCAGACAGGGTAGCGGTGAGCAGTACTTC.

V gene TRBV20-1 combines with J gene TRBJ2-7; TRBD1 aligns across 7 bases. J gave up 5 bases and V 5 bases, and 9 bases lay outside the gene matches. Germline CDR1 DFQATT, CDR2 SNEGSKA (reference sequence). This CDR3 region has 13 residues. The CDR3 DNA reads TGCAGTGCTGACTCACAGGGGTCCCACGAGCAGTACTTC. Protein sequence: CSADSQGSHEQYF.

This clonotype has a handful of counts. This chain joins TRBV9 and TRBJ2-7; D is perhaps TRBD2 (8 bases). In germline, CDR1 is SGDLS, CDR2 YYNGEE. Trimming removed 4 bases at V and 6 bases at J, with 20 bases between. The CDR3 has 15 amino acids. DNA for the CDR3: TGTGCCAGCAGCCCCGAGGGACTAGAGGGGGCCGAGCAGTACTTC. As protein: CASSPEGLEGAEQYF.

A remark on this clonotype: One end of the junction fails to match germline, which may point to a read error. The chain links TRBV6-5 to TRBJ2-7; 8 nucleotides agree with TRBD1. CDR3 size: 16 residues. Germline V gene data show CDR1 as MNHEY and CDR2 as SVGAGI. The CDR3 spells CVSSYSTGEGVYEQYF. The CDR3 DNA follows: TGTGTCAGCAGTTACTCGACAGGGGAAGGTGTCTACGAGCAGTACTTC.

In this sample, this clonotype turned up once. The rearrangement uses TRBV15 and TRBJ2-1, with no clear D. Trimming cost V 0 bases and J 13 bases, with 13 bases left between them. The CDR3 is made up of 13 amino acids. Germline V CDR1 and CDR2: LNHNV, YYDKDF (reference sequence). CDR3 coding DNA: TGTGCCACCAGCAGAGATCTCACGGAAATCCAGTTCTTC. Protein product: CATSRDLTEIQFF. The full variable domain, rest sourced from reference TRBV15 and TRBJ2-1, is DAMVIQNPRYQVTQFGKPVTLSCSQTLNHNVMYWYQQKSSQAPKLLFHYYDKDFNNEADTPDNFQSRRPNTSFCFLDIRSPGLGDTAMYLCATSRDLTEIQFFGPGTRLTVL.

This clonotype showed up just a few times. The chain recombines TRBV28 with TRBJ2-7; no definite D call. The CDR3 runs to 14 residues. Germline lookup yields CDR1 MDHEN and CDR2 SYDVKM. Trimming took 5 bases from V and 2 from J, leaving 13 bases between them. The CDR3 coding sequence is TGTGCCAGCAGTCCCAACCCCAATACCTACGAGCAGTACTTC. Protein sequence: CASSPNPNTYEQYF.

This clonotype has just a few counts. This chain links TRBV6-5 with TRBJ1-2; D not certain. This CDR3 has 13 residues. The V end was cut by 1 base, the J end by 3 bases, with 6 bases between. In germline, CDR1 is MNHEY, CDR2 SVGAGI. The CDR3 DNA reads TGTGCCAGCAGTTACTGGCCGGACTATGGCTACACCTTC. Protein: CASSYWPDYGYTF.

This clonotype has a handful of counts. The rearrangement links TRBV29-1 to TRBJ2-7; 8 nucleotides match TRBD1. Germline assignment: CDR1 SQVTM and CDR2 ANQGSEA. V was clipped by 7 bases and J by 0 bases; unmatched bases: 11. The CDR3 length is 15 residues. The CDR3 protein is CSATSGQVSSYEQYF. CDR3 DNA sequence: TGCAGCGCTACCTCGGGACAGGTGAGCTCCTACGAGCAGTACTTC.

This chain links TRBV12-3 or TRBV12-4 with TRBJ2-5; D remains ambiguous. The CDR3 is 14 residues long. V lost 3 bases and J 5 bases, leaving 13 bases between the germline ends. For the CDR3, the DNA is TGTGCCAGCAGTTTCTCCCGCAATAGGGAGACCCAGTACTTC. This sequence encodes CASSFSRNRETQYF.

The CDR3 here is CSARELAGGSRETQYF. CDR3 sequence (DNA): TGCAGTGCTAGGGAACTAGCGGGGGGAAGTCGGGAGACCCAGTACTTC. This sequence joins TRBV20-1 and TRBJ2-5; 12 bases are a match to TRBD2. The CDR3 extends over 16 amino acids. Germline V gene data show CDR1 as DFQATT and CDR2 as SNEGSKA (reference sequence). J was trimmed by 5 bases and V by 3 bases; bases with no gene match: 10.

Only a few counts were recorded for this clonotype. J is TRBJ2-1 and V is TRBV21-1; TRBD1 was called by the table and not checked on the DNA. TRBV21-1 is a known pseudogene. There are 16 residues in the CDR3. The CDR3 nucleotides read TGTGCCAGCAGCCTACAGGGGGCGCGGGTTCGGAATGAGCAGTTCTTC. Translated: CASSLQGARVRNEQFF.

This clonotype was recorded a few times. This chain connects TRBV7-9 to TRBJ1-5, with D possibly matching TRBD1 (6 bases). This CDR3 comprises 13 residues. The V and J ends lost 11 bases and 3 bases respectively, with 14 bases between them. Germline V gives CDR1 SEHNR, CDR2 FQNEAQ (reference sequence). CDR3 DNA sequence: TGTGCCGTCGGGCGGGACAACAATCAGCCCCAGCATTTT. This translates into CAVGRDNNQPQHF.